The 19 T cell receptor beta chains in this list originate from one sample, sequenced in a study of blood T cell repertoires in COVID-19. Libraries were prepared by immunoSEQ multiplex PCR; TCRdb keeps only in-frame clonotypes and omits some of them. The sample includes about 250,000 clones, almost 85% of them seen just once. What was sequenced was peripheral blood. The receptors derive from a man between 45 and 60 years old with acute or convalescent COVID-19.

The chain links TRBV7-6 to TRBJ2-6; 12 bases align to TRBD2. Germline values: CDR1 SGHVS, CDR2 FNYEAQ. The CDR3 is 17 residues long. V lost 5 bases, J lost 3 bases, and 5 bases stayed unmatched. Here the CDR3 DNA reads TGTGCCAGCAGCACAGGACTAGCGGGGAGTGGGGCCAACGTCCTGACTTTC. Protein product: CASSTGLAGSGANVLTF. The variable domain in full, with the rest retrieved from reference TRBV7-6 and TRBJ2-6, is GAGVSQSPRYKVTKRGQDVALRCDPISGHVSLYWYRQALGQGPEFLTYFNYEAQQDKSGLPNDRFSAERPEGSISTLTIQRTEQRDSAMYRCASSTGLAGSGANVLTFGAGSRLTVL.

This clone was counted only a few times. The rearrangement uses TRBV4-1 and TRBJ2-5; TRBD2 aligns across 12 bases. This CDR3 spans 18 amino acids. With 1 base clipped from V and 5 bases from J, the junction kept 11 bases outside the gene matches. CDR1 is MGHRA and CDR2 is YSYEKL in the germline V gene. CDR3 DNA: TGCGCCAGCAGCCAAGTCTGGGCTAGCGGGGGGGGGACGGAGACCCAGTACTTC. Translating gives CASSQVWASGGGTETQYF.

The chain links TRBV4-1 to TRBJ1-1; 8 bases map to TRBD1. Germline CDR1 is MGHRA and CDR2 is YSYEKL. The CDR3 loop spans 16 amino acids. V gave up 4 bases and J gave up 5 bases; unmatched junction bases: 12. The CDR3 loop reads CASSPAARTGLTEAFF. DNA for the CDR3: TGCGCCAGCAGCCCCGCGGCCAGGACAGGGCTTACTGAAGCTTTCTTT.

This chain connects TRBV10-2 to TRBJ2-3, with D maybe TRBD2 (5 bases). Germline V lookup: CDR1 WSHSY, CDR2 SAAADI. CDR3 length: 13 amino acids. The germline V and J ends were trimmed by 0 bases and 6 bases, with 7 bases remaining between them. The CDR3 spells CASSESLADTQYF. CDR3 DNA sequence: TGCGCCAGCAGTGAGTCGTTAGCGGATACGCAGTATTTT.

The V call is TRBV19, the J call TRBJ1-5; D is perhaps TRBD1 (6 bases). Deletions cut 7 bases from V and 2 bases from J, with 15 bases between. The CDR3 extends over 15 amino acids. Germline-derived CDR1 and CDR2 are LNHDA and SQIVND (reference sequence). The chain's CDR3 is CASTRQGLGNQPQHF. The CDR3 DNA sequence: TGTGCCAGTACTAGGCAGGGGTTAGGCAATCAGCCCCAGCATTTT.

The gene calls are TRBV6-6 and TRBJ1-1; 8 nucleotides agree with TRBD1. Germline lookup yields CDR1 MNHNY and CDR2 SVGAGI (reference sequence). V dropped 0 bases and J dropped 10; count of bases not matched to a gene: 1. This CDR3 comprises 12 residues. CDR3 DNA: TGTGCCAGCAGTTACTCGCAGGGGGCAGCTTTCTTT. It encodes CASSYSQGAAFF.

The chain recombines TRBV7-9 with TRBJ1-2; no clear D. The CDR3 is 16 amino acids. CDR1 is SEHNR, CDR2 FQNEAQ, per germline (reference sequence). V lost 1 base to trimming and J lost 4 bases, with 16 bases between them. The CDR3 region is CASSLGEIWPGYGYTF. The CDR3 nucleotides read TGTGCCAGCAGCTTAGGCGAGATTTGGCCAGGCTATGGCTACACCTTC.

The rearrangement links TRBV30 to TRBJ2-3; 9 nucleotides align to TRBD1. Unmatched junction bases numbered 17, after V lost 5 bases and J lost 5 bases. The CDR3 contains 17 residues. Per the germline V gene, CDR1 is GTSNPN and CDR2 is SVGIG (reference sequence). The DNA of the CDR3 is TGTGCCTGGGGTTCGGGACAGGGTCCTCTTTACGGAGATACGCAGTATTTT. This gives the protein CAWGSGQGPLYGDTQYF. The variable domain in full, completed from reference TRBV30 and TRBJ2-3, reads SQTIHQWPATLVQPVGSPLSLECTVEGTSNPNLYWYRQAAGRGLQLLFYSVGIGQISSEVPQNLSASRPQDRQFILSSKKLLLSDSGFYLCAWGSGQGPLYGDTQYFGPGTRLTVL.

The chain couples TRBV28 to TRBJ2-6; perhaps TRBD1 as D (6 bases). Looked up from germline, CDR1 is MDHEN and CDR2 is SYDVKM. Trimming left V 1 base short and J 2 bases short, with 9 bases between. The CDR3 covers 16 residues. The CDR3 DNA sequence: TGTGCCAGCAGTTTATCAGGGGTCACTGGGGCCAACGTCCTGACTTTC. Translating it yields CASSLSGVTGANVLTF.

This clone was picked up one time. This chain connects TRBV28 to TRBJ2-7, with 9 bases aligning to TRBD2. The germline CDR1 and CDR2 sequences are MDHEN and SYDVKM. V was pared by 6 bases and J by 4 bases, with 10 bases of the junction left unmatched. This CDR3 contains 15 residues. The DNA for the CDR3 is TGTGCCAGCAGCCAAAGCGGGAGGTCACGATACGAGCAGTACTTC. It codes for CASSQSGRSRYEQYF.

A remark on this clone: Different DNA sequences within this sample yield the same CDR3. The chain uses TRBV12-3 or TRBV12-4 and TRBJ2-5; 8 bases are a match to TRBD1. The CDR3 contains 13 residues. Trimming cost V 3 bases and J 4 bases; bases outside gene matches: 1. CDR3 sequence: CASSFGQGETQYF. CDR3 bases: TGTGCCAGCAGTTTCGGACAGGGAGAGACCCAGTACTTC.

The sample holds one count of this clone. CDR3 loop: CASSQGGVAEAFF. CDR3 nucleotides: TGTGCCAGCAGCCAAGGGGGGGTGGCTGAAGCTTTCTTT. The chain carries TRBV14 and TRBJ1-1, with D possibly matching TRBD1 (5 bases). CDR3 length equals 13 residues. The germline V gene has CDR1 SGHDN and CDR2 FVKESK. Trimming shortened V by 1 base and J by 6 bases, and 9 bases separated the two germline ends.

The genes are TRBV2 and TRBJ2-3; a possible D gene is TRBD2 (6 bases). The CDR3 length is 17 residues. V was pared by 0 bases and J by 0 bases, with 13 bases between. Germline values: CDR1 SNHLY, CDR2 FYNNEI. CDR3 amino acids: CASSEALSGLSTDTQYF. The CDR3 nucleotides are TGTGCCAGCAGTGAAGCGCTCAGCGGGCTAAGCACAGATACGCAGTATTTT.

The chain uses TRBV11-2 and TRBJ1-5; 11 bases match TRBD1. Germline V CDR1 and CDR2: SGHAT, FQNNGV. This CDR3 is 15 amino acids long. V shed 5 bases and J 6 bases; nucleotides not matched to a gene: 6. The CDR3 nucleotides read TGTGCCAGCAGCCGGACAGGGGGCGCGGGTCAGCCCCAGCATTTT. Its protein product is CASSRTGGAGQPQHF.

The rearrangement links TRBV7-9 to TRBJ1-2, with 12 bases identical to TRBD1. The V and J ends lost 1 base and 6 bases, in that order; junction bases with no gene match: 3. This CDR3 has 15 residues. Germline loops: CDR1 SEHNR, CDR2 FQNEAQ (reference sequence). CDR3 sequence reads: CASSLVGTGGNGYTF. CDR3 DNA: TGTGCCAGCAGCTTAGTGGGGACAGGGGGCAATGGCTACACCTTC.

The chain carries TRBV28 and TRBJ1-5; D call uncertain. From germline, CDR1 is MDHEN and CDR2 SYDVKM. The CDR3 is 13 amino acids. Trimming shortened V by 7 bases and J by 4 bases, and 11 bases separated the two germline ends. This chain's CDR3 is CASTVHRNQPQHF. The CDR3 region has the DNA TGTGCCAGCACCGTCCACAGAAATCAGCCCCAGCATTTT.

Here the CDR3 reads CASSPSTGRETQYF. CDR3 sequence (DNA): TGTGCCAGCTCACCCTCCACAGGTCGGGAGACCCAGTACTTC. The rearrangement joins TRBV18 to TRBJ2-5, with D possibly TRBD1 on 5 matching bases. CDR3 size: 14 residues. With 3 bases removed from V and 5 bases from J, the gap between germline ends came to 13 bases. Germline CDR1 KGHSH, CDR2 LQKENI. The full variable domain, in which reference TRBV18 and TRBJ2-5 provide the parts outside the CDR3, is NAGVMQNPRHLVRRRGQEARLRCSPMKGHSHVYWYRQLPEEGLKFMVYLQKENIIDESGMPKERFSAEFPKEGPSILRIQQVVRGDSAAYFCASSPSTGRETQYFGPGTRLLVL.

The chain combines TRBV29-1 with TRBJ2-1; 10 bases are a match to TRBD2. The CDR3 runs to 13 residues. Unmatched junction bases numbered 8, after V lost 6 bases and J lost 9 bases. CDR1 is SQVTM and CDR2 is ANQGSEA in the germline V gene. CDR3 region: CSVKSGGASEQFF. In DNA form, the CDR3 reads TGCAGCGTAAAGAGCGGGGGGGCTAGTGAGCAGTTCTTC.

This chain joins TRBV2 and TRBJ1-2; TRBD1 might be the D (5 bases). This CDR3 contains 14 residues. Germline V gives CDR1 SNHLY, CDR2 FYNNEI. V was clipped by 4 bases and J by 8 bases, with 17 bases between them. As DNA, the CDR3 is TGTGCCAGCAGTGCTCCGAGCGGGGCTGGAGGCTACACCTTC. This sequence encodes CASSAPSGAGGYTF. The variable domain in full, with the rest retrieved from reference TRBV2 and TRBJ1-2, is EPEVTQTPSHQVTQMGQEVILRCVPISNHLYFYWYRQILGQKVEFLVSFYNNEISEKSEIFDDQFSVERPDGSNFTLKIRSTKLEDSAMYFCASSAPSGAGGYTFGSGTRLTVV.